The 6 T cell receptor beta chains presented below share a single source sample, sequenced in a study of cytotoxic CD8 clonotypes in ibrutinib-treated CLL. Libraries were prepared by immunoSEQ multiplex PCR; TCRdb keeps only in-frame clonotypes and omits some of them. The profile shows 250,000 to 350,000 clones, roughly four fifths of them singletons. Sequenced material: PBMCs, taken at disease progression, from a patient treated with ibrutinib. The receptors stem from a human donor with chronic lymphocytic leukemia.

The rearrangement uses TRBV28 and TRBJ2-7, with 9 bases identical to TRBD2. The CDR3 sequence is 16 residues long. Looked up from germline, CDR1 is MDHEN and CDR2 is SYDVKM. V lost 4 bases to trimming and J lost 0 bases; unmatched junction nucleotides: 7. Written as DNA, the CDR3 is TGTGCCAGCAGTTCCCCGGGACTAGCCACCTCCTACGAGCAGTACTTC. Translated, it gives CASSSPGLATSYEQYF.

This clone has just a few counts. The rearrangement uses TRBV29-1 and TRBJ2-5, with 8 nucleotides matching TRBD1. The CDR3 runs 14 residues. Germline loops: CDR1 SQVTM, CDR2 ANQGSEA. Losses at the gene ends were 5 bases for V and 1 base for J; bases not matched to a gene: 6. The CDR3 DNA is TGCAGCGTTTCAACCGGGACAGGCCAAGAGACCCAGTACTTC. Translated: CSVSTGTGQETQYF.

This clone was found a few times. V gene TRBV5-4 combines with J gene TRBJ2-7; possibly TRBD2 for D (6 bases). The CDR3 length is 13 residues. V lost 0 bases to trimming and J lost 7 bases, with 11 bases between them. Germline lookup yields CDR1 SGHNT and CDR2 YYREEE (reference sequence). CDR3 DNA: TGTGCCAGCAGCTTGGGTGGAGGGGCAGAGCAGTACTTC. It is translated as CASSLGGGAEQYF.

The rearrangement joins TRBV29-1 to TRBJ1-2; 8 bases fit TRBD1. CDR1 and CDR2 from the germline V gene are SQVTM and ANQGSEA. The CDR3 totals 12 residues. The J segment lost 5 bases and the V segment lost 3 bases, leaving 2 bases of the junction unmatched. The CDR3 loop reads CSVDGQGYGYTF. The DNA of the CDR3 is TGCAGCGTTGACGGACAGGGTTATGGCTACACCTTC.

This chain uses TRBV21-1 with TRBJ2-7; the tabulated D call, TRBD1, remains unverified against the DNA. TRBV21-1 is a pseudogene segment. The CDR3 spans 15 residues. The CDR3 sequence: CASSKGVGRYYEQYF. CDR3 DNA sequence: TGTGCCAGCAGCAAAGGGGTGGGCCGTTACTACGAGCAGTACTTC.

This sequence joins TRBV28 and TRBJ2-5; possible D gene TRBD2, 5 bases. CDR1 is MDHEN and CDR2 is SYDVKM in the germline V gene. V gave up 7 bases and J gave up 5 bases, with 20 bases separating them. The CDR3 length is 15 residues. For the CDR3, the DNA is TGTGCCAGCACCTTAGGGCGCGGACTGGGTGAGACCCAGTACTTC. Its protein is CASTLGRGLGETQYF. The variable domain in full, with the rest retrieved from reference TRBV28 and TRBJ2-5, is DVKVTQSSRYLVKRTGEKVFLECVQDMDHENMFWYRQDPGLGLRLIYFSYDVKMKEKGDIPEGYSVSREKKERFSLILESASTNQTSMYLCASTLGRGLGETQYFGPGTRLLVL.